These 4 T cell receptor beta chains came from one sample sequenced in a study of T cell clonality in common variable immunodeficiency (dated by TCRdb to between 2014 and 2017). Libraries came from the immunoSEQ multiplex PCR assay. TCRdb took this table from immuneACCESS and kept in-frame rearrangements with V and J called. Such tables lack part of the clones; where checked against another copy, unresolved V genes explain under half of the gap, and the rest is unexplained. For this sample the table reports some 38,000 clones, with no clone seen just once. 8% to 10% of the sample is taken by the ten largest. Material: peripheral blood mononuclear cells. The receptors shown here come from a person between 18 and 75 years old in good health.

This clone has a count of ten or more. The CDR3 end falls 3 residues outside the read, so it is completed with the germline J gene. The chain uses TRBV15 and TRBJ2-7; 8 bases match TRBD1. The V gene's germline CDR1 is LNHNV and CDR2 YYDKDF (reference sequence). The CDR3 has 15 amino acids. Trimming at V came to 5 bases and at J to 6 bases, leaving 12 bases not matched to a gene. CDR3 DNA, as far as it was read: TGTGCCACCAGCGGGACAGGACATAATTTATTCGAG. Translation: CATSGTGHNLFE. The complete CDR3 reads CATSGTGHNLFEQYF.

This clone occurred a few times. The read finishes 3 residues shy of the CDR3 end, and the germline J gene is used to complete it. V gene TRBV7-2 combines with J gene TRBJ1-5; no firm D call. The germline V gene has CDR1 SGHTA and CDR2 FQGNSA. V lost 3 bases and J lost 5, with 11 bases in between. This CDR3 comprises 14 residues. The CDR3 reads CASSFLDDYQPQHF. CDR3 DNA (partial): TGTGCCAGCAGCTTCCTCGACGACTATCAGCCC. The full variable domain, in which reference TRBV7-2 and TRBJ1-5 provide the parts outside the CDR3, is GAGVSQSPSNKVTEKGKDVELRCDPISGHTALYWYRQSLGQGLEFLIYFQGNSAPDKSGLPSDRFSAERTGGSVSTLTIQRTQQEDSAVYLCASSFLDDYQPQHFGDGTRLSIL.

This clone occurred many times. The CDR3: CASSLDQIGGDTQYF. The CDR3 bases that were read are TGTGCCAGCAGCTTGGACCAAATCGGGGGAGATACG. J is TRBJ2-3 and V is TRBV5-4; the D gene is possibly TRBD2 (6 bases). The sequenced fragment ends 3 residues before the CDR3 boundary, so the rest is inferred from the germline J gene. V was cut by 0 bases and J by 5 bases, with 13 bases left in between. Germline V gene data show CDR1 as SGHNT and CDR2 as YYREEE (reference sequence). This CDR3 is built from 15 residues.

This clone has ten or more counts. The read comes to an end 3 residues before the CDR3 does, leaving the germline J gene to fill in the end. V usage is TRBV4-2 and J usage is TRBJ2-3; 10 bases line up with TRBD2. Germline assignment: CDR1 LGHNA and CDR2 YNFKEQ. V was pared by 4 bases and J by 4 bases, with 11 bases of the junction left unmatched. CDR3 length: 17 residues. CDR3 bases read: TGTGCCAGCAGCCCCTACCTATCTAGCGGGAGACCAGATACG. Amino acids: CASSPYLSSGRPDT. The whole CDR3 reads CASSPYLSSGRPDTQYF.